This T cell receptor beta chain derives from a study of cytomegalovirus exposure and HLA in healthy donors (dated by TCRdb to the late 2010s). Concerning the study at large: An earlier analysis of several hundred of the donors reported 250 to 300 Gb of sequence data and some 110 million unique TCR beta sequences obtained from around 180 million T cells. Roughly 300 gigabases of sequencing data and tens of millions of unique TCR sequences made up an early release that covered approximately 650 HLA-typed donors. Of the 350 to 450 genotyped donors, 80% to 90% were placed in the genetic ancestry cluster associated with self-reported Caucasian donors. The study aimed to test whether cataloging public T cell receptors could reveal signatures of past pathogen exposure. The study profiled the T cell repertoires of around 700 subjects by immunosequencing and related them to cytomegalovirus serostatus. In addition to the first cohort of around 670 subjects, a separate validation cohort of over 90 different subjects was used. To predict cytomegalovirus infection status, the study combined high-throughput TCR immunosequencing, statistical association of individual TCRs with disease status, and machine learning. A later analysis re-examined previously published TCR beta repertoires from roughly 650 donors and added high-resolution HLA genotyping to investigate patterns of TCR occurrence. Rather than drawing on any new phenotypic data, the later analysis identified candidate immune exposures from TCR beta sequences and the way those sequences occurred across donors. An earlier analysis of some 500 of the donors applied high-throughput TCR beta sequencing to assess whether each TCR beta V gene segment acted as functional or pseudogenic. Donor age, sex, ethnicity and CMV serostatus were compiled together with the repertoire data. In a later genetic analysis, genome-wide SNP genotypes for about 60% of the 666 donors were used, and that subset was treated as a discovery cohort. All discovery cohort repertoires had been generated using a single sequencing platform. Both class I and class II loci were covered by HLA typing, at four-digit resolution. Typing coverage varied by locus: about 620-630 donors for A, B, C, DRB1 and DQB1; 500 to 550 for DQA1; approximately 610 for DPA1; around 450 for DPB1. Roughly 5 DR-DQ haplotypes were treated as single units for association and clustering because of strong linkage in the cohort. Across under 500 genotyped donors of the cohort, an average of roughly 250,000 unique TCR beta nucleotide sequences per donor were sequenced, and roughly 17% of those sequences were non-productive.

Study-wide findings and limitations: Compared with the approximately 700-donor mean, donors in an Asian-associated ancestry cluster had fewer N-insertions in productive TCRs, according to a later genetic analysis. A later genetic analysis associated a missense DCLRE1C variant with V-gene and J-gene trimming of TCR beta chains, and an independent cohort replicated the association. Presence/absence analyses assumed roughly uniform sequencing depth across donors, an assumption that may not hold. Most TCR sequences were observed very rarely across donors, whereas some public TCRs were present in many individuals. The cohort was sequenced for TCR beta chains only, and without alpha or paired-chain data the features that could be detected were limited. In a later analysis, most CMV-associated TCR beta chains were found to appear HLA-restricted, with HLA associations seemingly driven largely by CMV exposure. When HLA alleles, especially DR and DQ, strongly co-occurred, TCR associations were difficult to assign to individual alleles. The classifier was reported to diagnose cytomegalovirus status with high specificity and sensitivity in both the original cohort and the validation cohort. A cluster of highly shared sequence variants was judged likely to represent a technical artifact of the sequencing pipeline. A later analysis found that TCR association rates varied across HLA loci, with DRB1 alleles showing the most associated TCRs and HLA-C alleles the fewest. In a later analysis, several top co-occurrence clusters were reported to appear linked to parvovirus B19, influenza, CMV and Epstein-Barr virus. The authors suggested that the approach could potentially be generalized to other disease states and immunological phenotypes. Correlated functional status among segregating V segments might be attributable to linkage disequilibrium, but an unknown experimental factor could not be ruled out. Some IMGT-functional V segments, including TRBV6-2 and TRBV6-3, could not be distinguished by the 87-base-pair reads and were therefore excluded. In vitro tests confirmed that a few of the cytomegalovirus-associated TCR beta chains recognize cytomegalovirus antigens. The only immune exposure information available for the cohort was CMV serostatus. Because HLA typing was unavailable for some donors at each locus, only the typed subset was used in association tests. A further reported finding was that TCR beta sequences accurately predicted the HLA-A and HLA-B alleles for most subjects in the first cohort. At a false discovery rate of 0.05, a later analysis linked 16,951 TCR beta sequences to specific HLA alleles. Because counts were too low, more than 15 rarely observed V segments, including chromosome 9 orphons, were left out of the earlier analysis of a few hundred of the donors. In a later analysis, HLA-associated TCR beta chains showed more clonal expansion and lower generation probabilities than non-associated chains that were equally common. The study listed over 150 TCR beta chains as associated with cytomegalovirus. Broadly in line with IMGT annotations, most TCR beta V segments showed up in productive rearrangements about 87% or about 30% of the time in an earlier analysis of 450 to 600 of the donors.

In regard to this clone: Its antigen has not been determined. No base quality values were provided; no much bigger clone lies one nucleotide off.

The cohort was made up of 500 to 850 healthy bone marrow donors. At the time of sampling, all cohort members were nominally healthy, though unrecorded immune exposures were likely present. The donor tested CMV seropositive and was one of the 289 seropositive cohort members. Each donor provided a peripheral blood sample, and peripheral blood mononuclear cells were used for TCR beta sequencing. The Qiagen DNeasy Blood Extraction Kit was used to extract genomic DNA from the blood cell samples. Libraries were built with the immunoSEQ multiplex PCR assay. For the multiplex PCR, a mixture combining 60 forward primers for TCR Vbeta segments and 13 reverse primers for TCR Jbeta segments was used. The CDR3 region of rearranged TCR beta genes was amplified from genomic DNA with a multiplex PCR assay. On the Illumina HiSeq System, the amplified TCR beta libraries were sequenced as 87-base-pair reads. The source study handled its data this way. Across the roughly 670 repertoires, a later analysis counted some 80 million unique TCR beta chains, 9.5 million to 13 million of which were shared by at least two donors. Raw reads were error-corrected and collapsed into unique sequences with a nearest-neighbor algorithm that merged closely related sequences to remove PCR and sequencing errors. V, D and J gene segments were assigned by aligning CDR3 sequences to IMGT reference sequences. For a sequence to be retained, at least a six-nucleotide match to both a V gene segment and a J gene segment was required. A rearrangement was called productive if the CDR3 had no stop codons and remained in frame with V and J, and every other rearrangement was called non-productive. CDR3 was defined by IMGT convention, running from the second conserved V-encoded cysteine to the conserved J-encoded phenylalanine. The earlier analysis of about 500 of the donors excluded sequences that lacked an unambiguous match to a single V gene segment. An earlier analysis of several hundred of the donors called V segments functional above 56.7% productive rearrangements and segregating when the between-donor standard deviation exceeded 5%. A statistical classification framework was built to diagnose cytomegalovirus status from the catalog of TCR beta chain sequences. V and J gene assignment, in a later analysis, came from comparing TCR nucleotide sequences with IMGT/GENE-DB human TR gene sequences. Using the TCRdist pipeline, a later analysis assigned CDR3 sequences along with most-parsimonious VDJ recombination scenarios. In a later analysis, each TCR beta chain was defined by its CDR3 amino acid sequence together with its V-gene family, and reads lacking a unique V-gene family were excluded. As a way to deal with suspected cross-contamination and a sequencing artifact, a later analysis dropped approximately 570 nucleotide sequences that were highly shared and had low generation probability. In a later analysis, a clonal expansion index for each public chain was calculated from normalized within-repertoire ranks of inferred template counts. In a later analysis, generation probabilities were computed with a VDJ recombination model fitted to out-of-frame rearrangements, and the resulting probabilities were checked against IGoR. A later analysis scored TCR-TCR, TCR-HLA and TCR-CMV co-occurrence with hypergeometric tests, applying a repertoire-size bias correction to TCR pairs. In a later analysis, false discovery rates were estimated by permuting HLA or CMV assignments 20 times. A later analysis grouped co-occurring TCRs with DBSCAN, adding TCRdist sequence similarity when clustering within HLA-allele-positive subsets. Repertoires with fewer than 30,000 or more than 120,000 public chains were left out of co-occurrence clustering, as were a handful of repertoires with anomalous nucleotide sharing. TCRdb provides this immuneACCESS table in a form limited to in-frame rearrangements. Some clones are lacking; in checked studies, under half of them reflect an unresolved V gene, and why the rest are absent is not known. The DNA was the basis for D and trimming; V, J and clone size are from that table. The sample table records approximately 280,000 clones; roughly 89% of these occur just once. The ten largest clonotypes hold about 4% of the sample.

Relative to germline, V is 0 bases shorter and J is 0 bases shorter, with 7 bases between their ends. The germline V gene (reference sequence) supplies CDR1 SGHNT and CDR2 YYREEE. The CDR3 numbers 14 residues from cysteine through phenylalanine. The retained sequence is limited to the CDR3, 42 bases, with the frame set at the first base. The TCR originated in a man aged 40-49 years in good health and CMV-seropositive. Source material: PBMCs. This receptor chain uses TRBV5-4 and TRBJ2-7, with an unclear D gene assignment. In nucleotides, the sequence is TGTGCCAGCAGCTTGGTGCAGGACTCCTACGAGCAGTACTTC. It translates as CASSLVQDSYEQYF.